This TCR beta chain was sequenced in a study of CD8 T cells in Susac syndrome. Points from the study as a whole: The authors acknowledged that their TCR sequencing and HLA analysis involved a relatively small number of individuals.

This clonotype was picked up one time. As yet, its antigen is unknown. Random hexamers primed reverse transcription of about 0.5 to 1 ug RNA. Amplification of TCR beta CDR3 across 54 Vbeta and 13 Jbeta was performed with immunoSEQ multiplex PCR. In TCRdb, the immunoSEQ multiplex PCR reads were re-called with MiXCR into one record per CDR3 protein. The data show 250,000 or so distinct CDR3 sequences, about 94% seen once. The authors sequenced TCR beta from blood CD8+ and CD4+ T cells. It was negative isolation that provided the CD8+ and CD4+ T cells, whereas TEMRA cells were enriched by FACS. The CDR3 has 13 residues. Germline V gives CDR1 SQVTM, CDR2 ANQGSEA. V trimming: 4 bases; J trimming: 4 bases; junction bases outside the gene matches: 2.

This chain connects TRBV29-1 to TRBJ2-3, with 10 bases fitting TRBD2. Sequenced material: CD4+ T cells from PBMCs. The clonotype originates from a human donor with multiple sclerosis. CDR3 amino acids: CSVGAGGSDTQYF. The CDR3 coding sequence is TGCAGCGTTGGAGCGGGAGGGTCAGATACGCAGTATTTT.